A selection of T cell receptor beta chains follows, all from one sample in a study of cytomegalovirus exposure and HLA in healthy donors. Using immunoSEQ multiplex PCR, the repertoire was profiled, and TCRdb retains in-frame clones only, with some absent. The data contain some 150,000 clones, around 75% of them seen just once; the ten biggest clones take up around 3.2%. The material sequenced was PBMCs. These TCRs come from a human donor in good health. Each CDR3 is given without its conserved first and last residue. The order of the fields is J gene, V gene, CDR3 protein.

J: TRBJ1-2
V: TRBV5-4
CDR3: ASSLVQGALGGYT

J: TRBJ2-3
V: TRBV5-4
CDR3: ASSSGLVTDTQY

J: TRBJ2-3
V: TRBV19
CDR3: ASSGGQRTDTQY

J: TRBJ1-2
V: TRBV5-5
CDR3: ASSRDGQGNYGYT

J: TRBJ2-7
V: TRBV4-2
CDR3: ASSPGTGGYKQY

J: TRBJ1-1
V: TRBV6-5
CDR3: ASSLGTGREAF

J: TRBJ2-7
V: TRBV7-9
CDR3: ASSLVLGLAGEQY

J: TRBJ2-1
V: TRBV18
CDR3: ASSRHRGPGPKRGGNEQF

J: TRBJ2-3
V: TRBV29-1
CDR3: SAAGGRTDTQY

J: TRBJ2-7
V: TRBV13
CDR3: ASSMRLSGYEQY

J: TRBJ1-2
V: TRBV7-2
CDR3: ASSLKPVPGTTRRGYT

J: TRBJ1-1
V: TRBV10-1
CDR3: ASSPRQGRGRGTEAF

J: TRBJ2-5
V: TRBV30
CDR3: AWRRELAGVRETQY